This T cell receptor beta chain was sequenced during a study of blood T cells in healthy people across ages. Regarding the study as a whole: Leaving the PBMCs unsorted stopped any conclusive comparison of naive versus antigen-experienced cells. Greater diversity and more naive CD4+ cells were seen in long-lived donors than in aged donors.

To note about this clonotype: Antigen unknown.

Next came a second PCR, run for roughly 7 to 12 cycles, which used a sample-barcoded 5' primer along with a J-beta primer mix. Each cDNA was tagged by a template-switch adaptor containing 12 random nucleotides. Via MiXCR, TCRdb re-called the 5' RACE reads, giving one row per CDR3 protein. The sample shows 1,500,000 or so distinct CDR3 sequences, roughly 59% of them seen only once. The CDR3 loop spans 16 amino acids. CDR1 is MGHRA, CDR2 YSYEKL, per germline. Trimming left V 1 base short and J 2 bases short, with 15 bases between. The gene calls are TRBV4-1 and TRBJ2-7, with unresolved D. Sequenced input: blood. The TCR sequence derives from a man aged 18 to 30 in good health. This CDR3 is CASSQARTAPPYEQYF. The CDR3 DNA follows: TGCGCCAGCAGCCAAGCCAGAACAGCACCCCCCTACGAGCAGTACTTC.